This section outlines one T cell receptor beta chain sequence together with its context. Per the germline V gene, CDR1 is SGHRS and CDR2 is YFSETQ. V lost 4 bases and J 6 bases, leaving 20 bases between the germline ends. The CDR3 runs to 16 residues. The patients all showed relapse after autologous stem cell transplantation, while their brentuximab vedotin exposure varied. The data are from a study of PD-1 blockade in classical Hodgkin lymphoma. The method was immunoSEQ multiplex PCR; TCRdb's version includes in-frame clones alone and lacks a portion of them. The data show fewer than 45,000 clones, more than 85% seen once.

V and J are TRBV5-1 and TRBJ2-1; tentatively, D is TRBD1 (6 bases). The clonotype comes from a human donor with classical Hodgkin lymphoma. The sequenced sample was peripheral blood mononuclear cells (PBMCs), obtained before the second cycle of nivolumab. The CDR3 loop is CASSIRTGQTGNEQFF. CDR3 DNA: TGCGCCAGCAGCATTCGAACGGGACAAACCGGCAATGAGCAGTTCTTC.